Included here is one TCR beta chain sequence, with context. The antigen is not known. These data come from a study of T-cell memory formation after mild COVID-19. Study-wide results and caveats: Whereas later expanders leaned CD4+, clones contracting day 15 to 85 showed a balanced CD4/CD8 makeup. Contracting clones localized mainly to CM and EM when CD4+ and mainly to EMRA when CD8+. The authors did not confirm SARS-CoV-2 specificity of second-wave clones peaking day 37.

V was pared by 1 base and J by 4 bases, with 7 bases between. This CDR3 region has 13 residues. Germline V gene lookup returns CDR1 SGHDN and CDR2 FVKESK. Employing constant-segment primers, 5'RACE generated TCR alpha and TCR beta cDNA libraries bearing sample barcodes and UMIs. Each CDR3 protein gets one entry after TCRdb re-called the 5' RACE reads with MiXCR. The sample holds roughly 70,000 distinct CDR3 sequences, around 17% seen once. The specimen sequenced was PBMCs or a T cell subset sorted from them (not recorded which). V is TRBV14 and J is TRBJ1-1; D ambiguous. This receptor was obtained from an adult woman who had mild COVID-19 (a few samples of this study predate the infection). Cell type and time point are not known. CDR3 protein: CASSQVWGTEAFF. The CDR3 nucleotides are TGTGCCAGCAGCCAAGTTTGGGGCACTGAAGCTTTCTTT. Complete variable domain (other parts from reference TRBV14 and TRBJ1-1): EAGVTQFPSHSVIEKGQTVTLRCDPISGHDNLYWYRRVMGKEIKFLLHFVKESKQDESGMPNNRFLAERTGGTYSTLKVQPAELEDSGVYFCASSQVWGTEAFFGQGTRLTVV.